This TCR beta chain was captured by sequencing in a study of blood T cells in healthy people across ages. Through a sample-barcoded 5' primer and a J-beta primer mix, a second PCR was run for roughly 7 to 11 cycles. TCRdb reprocessed the 5' RACE reads with MiXCR, giving one entry per CDR3 protein. The sample has around 2 million distinct CDR3 sequences; about 39% are singletons. This receptor was obtained from a human donor in good health. Material: blood.

CDR3 sequence (DNA): TGTGCCATCAGATCGGACAGTCCCACTGAAGCTTTCTTT. Translation: CAIRSDSPTEAFF. The gene calls are TRBV10-3 and TRBJ1-1; D possibly corresponds to TRBD1 (6 bases). V was shortened by 6 bases and J by 4 bases, with 12 bases between the two germline ends. The CDR3 is 13 residues long. Germline CDR1 reads ENHRY; CDR2 reads SYGVKD.